Listed here is a single T cell receptor (beta chain). The antigen remains undetermined. This entry belongs to a study of blood T cells in healthy people across ages. In the study overall: Using template switching, researchers captured about one barcoded beta molecule for each two T cells.

The use of a sample-barcoded 5' primer and a J-beta primer mix characterized a second PCR of about 6 to 12 cycles. TCRdb re-called the 5' RACE reads through MiXCR, storing one row per CDR3 protein. The data show 1.5 million to 2 million distinct CDR3 sequences, about 50% seen once. The germline CDR1 and CDR2 sequences are MDHEN and SYDVKM. CDR3 size: 14 residues. Findings and caveats of the study: Nothing was known about donor CMV status, and this possibly confounded expanded clonotype changes. Per million T cells, TCR beta diversity dropped about linearly as age rose.

Researchers report isolating at least 6.5 million PBMCs per sample. This TCR derives from a middle-aged woman in good health. The rearrangement uses TRBV28 and TRBJ2-4, with a possible D match to TRBD1 (5 bases). The closer fit of TRBJ2-7 to the DNA end suggests the J call may be wrong. The sequenced material came from blood. DNA of the CDR3: TGTGCCAGCAGTTTATTGGCCAGGGCCCACGAGCAGTACTTC. Translated: CASSLLARAHEQYF.